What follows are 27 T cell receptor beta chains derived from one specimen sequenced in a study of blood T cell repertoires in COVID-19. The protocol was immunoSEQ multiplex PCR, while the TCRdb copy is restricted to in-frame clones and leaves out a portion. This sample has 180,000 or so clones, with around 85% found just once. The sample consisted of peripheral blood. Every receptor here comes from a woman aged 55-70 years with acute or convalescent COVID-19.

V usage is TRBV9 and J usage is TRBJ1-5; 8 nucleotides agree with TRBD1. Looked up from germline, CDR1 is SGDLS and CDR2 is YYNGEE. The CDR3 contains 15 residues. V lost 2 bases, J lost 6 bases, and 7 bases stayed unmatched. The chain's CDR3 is CASSVTGTGGQPQHF. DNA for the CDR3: TGTGCCAGCAGCGTTACCGGGACAGGCGGTCAGCCCCAGCATTTT.

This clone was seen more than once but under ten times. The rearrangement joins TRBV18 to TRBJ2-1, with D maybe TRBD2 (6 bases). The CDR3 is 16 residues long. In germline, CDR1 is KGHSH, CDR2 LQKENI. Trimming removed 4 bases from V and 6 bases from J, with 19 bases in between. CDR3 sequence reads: CASSLLPVLASNEQFF. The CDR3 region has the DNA TGTGCCAGCTCACTCCTACCGGTACTAGCCTCCAATGAGCAGTTCTTC.

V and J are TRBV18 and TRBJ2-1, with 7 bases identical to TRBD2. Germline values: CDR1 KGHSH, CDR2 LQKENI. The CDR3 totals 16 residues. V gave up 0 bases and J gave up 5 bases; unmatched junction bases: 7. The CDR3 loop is CASSPPDTGGNNEQFF. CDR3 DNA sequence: TGTGCCAGCTCACCACCGGATACGGGAGGTAACAATGAGCAGTTCTTC.

The CDR3 DNA sequence: TGTGCCAGCAGCTTAGGCCGGTACGAGCAGTACGTC. The encoded protein is CASSLGRYEQYV. V and J are TRBV13 and TRBJ2-7; D is ambiguous. CDR3 size: 12 residues. V was shortened by 0 bases and J by 4 bases, with 4 bases between the two germline ends. Germline lookup yields CDR1 PRHDT and CDR2 FYEKMQ (reference sequence).

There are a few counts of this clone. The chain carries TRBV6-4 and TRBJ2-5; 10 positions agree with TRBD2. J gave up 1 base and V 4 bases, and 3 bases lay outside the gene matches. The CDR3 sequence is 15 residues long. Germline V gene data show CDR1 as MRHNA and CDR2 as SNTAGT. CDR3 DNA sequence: TGTGCCAGCAGTGGGACTAGCGGCCCCCAAGAGACCCAGTACTTC. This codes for CASSGTSGPQETQYF.

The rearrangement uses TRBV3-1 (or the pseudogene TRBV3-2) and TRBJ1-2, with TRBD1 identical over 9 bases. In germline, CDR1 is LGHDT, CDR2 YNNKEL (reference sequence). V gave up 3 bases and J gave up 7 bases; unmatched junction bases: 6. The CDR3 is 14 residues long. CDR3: CASSQLQGAGGYTF. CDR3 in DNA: TGTGCCAGCAGCCAGTTACAGGGGGCGGGTGGCTACACCTTC.

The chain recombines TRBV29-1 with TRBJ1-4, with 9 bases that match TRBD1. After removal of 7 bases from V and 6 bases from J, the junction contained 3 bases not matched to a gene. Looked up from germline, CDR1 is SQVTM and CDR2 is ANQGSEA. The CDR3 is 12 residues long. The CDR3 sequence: CSADRGDEKLFF. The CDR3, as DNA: TGCAGCGCCGACAGGGGGGATGAAAAACTGTTTTTT. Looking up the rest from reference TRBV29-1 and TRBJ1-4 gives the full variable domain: SAVISQKPSRDICQRGTSLTIQCQVDSQVTMMFWYRQQPGQSLTLIATANQGSEATYESGFVIDKFPISRPNLTFSTLTVSNMSPEDSSIYLCSADRGDEKLFFGSGTQLSVL.

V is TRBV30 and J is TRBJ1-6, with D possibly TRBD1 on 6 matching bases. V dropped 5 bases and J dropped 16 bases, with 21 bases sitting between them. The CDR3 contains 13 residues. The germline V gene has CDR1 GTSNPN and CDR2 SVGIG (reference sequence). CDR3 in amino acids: CAWGTQGPGTLHF. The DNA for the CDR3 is TGTGCCTGGGGGACCCAGGGGCCCGGCACGCTCCACTTT.

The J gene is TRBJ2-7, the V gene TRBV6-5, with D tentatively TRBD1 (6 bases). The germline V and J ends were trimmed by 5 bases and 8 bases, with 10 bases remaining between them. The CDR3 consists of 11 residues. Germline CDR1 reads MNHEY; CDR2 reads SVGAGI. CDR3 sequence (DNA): TGTGCCAGCAGTCAACAGGGTAAGCAGTACTTC. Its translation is CASSQQGKQYF.

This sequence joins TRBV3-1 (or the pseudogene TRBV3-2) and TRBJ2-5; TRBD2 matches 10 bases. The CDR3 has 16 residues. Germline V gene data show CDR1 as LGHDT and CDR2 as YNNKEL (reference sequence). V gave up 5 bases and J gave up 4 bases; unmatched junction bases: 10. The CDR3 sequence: CASSDRLAGYGETQYF. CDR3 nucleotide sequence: TGTGCCAGCAGCGACCGACTAGCGGGTTATGGAGAGACCCAGTACTTC.

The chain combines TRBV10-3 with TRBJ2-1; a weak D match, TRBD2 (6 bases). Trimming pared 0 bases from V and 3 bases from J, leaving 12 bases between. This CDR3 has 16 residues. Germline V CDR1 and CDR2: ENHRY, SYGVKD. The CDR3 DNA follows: TGTGCCATCAGTGAGTCCGGGACTGGAAACTACAATGAGCAGTTCTTC. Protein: CAISESGTGNYNEQFF.

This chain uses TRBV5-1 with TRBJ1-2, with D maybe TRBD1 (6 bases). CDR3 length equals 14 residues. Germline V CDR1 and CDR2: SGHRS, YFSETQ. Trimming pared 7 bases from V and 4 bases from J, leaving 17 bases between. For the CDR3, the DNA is TGCGCCAGCTCTAACGGGGGCGGGGGCTATGGCTACACCTTC. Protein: CASSNGGGGYGYTF.

The CDR3 loop is CAINSGRTDTQYF. Here the CDR3 DNA reads TGTGCCATCAATAGCGGGAGGACAGATACGCAGTATTTT. The chain is built from TRBV10-3 and TRBJ2-3, with 10 bases that match TRBD2. The germline V gene has CDR1 ENHRY and CDR2 SYGVKD. The CDR3 loop spans 13 amino acids. The V segment lost 7 bases and the J segment 3 bases; nucleotides outside the gene matches: 1.

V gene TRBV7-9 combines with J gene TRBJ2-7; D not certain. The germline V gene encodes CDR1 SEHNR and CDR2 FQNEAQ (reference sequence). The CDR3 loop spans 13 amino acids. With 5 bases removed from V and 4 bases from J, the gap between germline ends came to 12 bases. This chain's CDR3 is CASSEPPDYEQYF. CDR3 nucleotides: TGTGCCAGCAGCGAGCCCCCTGATTACGAGCAGTACTTC. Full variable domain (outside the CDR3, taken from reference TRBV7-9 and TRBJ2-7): DTGVSQNPRHKITKRGQNVTFRCDPISEHNRLYWYRQTLGQGPEFLTYFQNEAQLEKSRLLSDRFSAERPKGSFSTLEIQRTEQGDSAMYLCASSEPPDYEQYFGPGTRLTVT.

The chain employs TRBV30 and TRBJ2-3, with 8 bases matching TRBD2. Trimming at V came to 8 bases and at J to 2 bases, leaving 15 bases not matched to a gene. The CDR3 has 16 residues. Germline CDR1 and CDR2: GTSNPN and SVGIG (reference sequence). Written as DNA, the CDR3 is TGTGCCCTAGCCCCGGGGGGGACTAGATACACAGATACGCAGTATTTT. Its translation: CALAPGGTRYTDTQYF.

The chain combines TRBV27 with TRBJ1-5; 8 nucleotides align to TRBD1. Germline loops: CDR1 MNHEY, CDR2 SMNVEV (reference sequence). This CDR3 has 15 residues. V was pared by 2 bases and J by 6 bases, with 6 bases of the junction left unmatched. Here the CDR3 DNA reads TGTGCCAGCAGTTTAACCACAGGGGGACCTCAGCCCCAGCATTTT. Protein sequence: CASSLTTGGPQPQHF.

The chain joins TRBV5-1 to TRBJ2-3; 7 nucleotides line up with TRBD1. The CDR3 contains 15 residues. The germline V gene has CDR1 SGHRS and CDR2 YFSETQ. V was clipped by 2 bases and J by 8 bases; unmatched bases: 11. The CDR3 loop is CASSFGTALQATQYF. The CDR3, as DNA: TGCGCCAGCAGCTTCGGGACAGCCCTACAAGCTACGCAGTATTTT.

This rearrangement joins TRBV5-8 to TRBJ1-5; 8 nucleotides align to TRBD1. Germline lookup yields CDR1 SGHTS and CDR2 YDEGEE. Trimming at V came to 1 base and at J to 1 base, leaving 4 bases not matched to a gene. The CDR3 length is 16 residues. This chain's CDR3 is CASSLFRTGSNQPQHF. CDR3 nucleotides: TGTGCCAGCAGCTTGTTTCGGACAGGGAGCAATCAGCCCCAGCATTTT.

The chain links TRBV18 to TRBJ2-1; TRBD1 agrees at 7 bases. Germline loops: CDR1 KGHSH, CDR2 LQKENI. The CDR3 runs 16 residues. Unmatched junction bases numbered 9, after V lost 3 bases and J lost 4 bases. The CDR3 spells CASSPGAGTVYNEQFF. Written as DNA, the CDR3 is TGTGCCAGCTCACCGGGGGCCGGGACAGTTTACAATGAGCAGTTCTTC.

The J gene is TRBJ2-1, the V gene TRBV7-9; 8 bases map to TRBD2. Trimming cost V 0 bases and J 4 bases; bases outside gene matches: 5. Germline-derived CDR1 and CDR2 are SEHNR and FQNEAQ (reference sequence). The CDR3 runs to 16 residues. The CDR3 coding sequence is TGTGCCAGCAGCTTAGCTGGTGGCGGGAGGTACAATGAGCAGTTCTTC. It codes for CASSLAGGGRYNEQFF.

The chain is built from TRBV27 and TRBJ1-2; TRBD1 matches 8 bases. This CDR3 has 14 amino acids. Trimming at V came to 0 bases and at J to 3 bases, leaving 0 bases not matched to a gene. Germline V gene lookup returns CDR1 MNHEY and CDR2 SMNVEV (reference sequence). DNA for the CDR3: TGTGCCAGCAGTTTATCGGGACAGGACTATGGCTACACCTTC. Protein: CASSLSGQDYGYTF.

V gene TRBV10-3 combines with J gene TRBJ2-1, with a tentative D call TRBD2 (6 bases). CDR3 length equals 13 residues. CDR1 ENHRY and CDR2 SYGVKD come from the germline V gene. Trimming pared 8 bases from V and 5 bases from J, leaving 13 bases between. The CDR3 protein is CAIGAGIDNEQFF. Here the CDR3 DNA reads TGTGCCATCGGCGCGGGAATTGACAATGAGCAGTTCTTC.

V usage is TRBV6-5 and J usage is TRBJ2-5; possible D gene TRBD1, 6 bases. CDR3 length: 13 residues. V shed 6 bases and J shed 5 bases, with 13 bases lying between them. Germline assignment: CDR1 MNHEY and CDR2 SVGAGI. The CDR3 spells CASSLGAVETQYF. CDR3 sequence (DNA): TGTGCCAGCAGCCTGGGGGCGGTGGAGACCCAGTACTTC.

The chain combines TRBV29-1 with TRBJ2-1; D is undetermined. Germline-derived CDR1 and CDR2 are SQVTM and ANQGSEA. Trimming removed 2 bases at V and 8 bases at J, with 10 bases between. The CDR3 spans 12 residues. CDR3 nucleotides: TGCAGCGTTGAAAGCGTAGAGGATGAGCAGTTCTTC. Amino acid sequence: CSVESVEDEQFF.

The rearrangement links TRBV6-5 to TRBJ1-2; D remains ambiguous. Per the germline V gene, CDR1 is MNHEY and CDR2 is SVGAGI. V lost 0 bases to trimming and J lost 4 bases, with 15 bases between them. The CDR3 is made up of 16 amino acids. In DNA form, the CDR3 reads TGTGCCAGCAGTTACTCGACCCGAACAGTTCCCTATGGCTACACCTTC. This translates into CASSYSTRTVPYGYTF.

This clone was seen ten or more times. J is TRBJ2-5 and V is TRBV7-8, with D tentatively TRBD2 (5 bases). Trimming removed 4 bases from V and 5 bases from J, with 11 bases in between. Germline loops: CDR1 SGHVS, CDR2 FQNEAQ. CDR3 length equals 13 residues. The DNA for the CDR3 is TGTGCCAGCAGCTGGAGCGGTCCGGAGACCCAGTACTTC. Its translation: CASSWSGPETQYF.

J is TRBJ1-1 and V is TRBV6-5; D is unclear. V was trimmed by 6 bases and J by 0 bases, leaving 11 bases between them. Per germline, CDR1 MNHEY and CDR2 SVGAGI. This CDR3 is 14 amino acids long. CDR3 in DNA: TGTGCCAGCAGGGCCCTCATAATGAACACTGAAGCTTTCTTT. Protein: CASRALIMNTEAFF.